The present TCR beta chain was sequenced within a study of blood T cell repertoires in COVID-19. The overall study: Some COVID-19 samples were acute and others convalescent; all came from the United States, Italy and Spain. Sources were T cells, B-cell-depleted T cells, or PBMCs; the material itself was cDNA or gDNA.

Trimming stripped 5 bases from V and 2 bases from J, with 16 bases between. Per germline, CDR1 SGHTA and CDR2 FQGNSA. This CDR3 spans 15 amino acids. Authors' data handling: It was from reference gene primer amplification that nucleated cell counts were estimated. Sequenced by immunoSEQ multiplex PCR; TCRdb stores in-frame clones only, minus some. V, J and clone size derive from that table, while D and trimming were established from the DNA sequence. Of 29,000 or so clones detected, roughly 90% appear once; the ten largest clones hold less than 4.5%. Sequencing was carried out using peripheral blood. The TCR sequence derives from a human donor in a cohort sampled during active COVID-19. The chain has TRBV7-2 and TRBJ2-7; D is possibly TRBD1 (6 bases). CDR3 loop: CASSPPGRGTYEQYF. The CDR3 bases are TGTGCCAGCAGCCCCCCGGGTAGGGGGACCTACGAGCAGTACTTC.